This TCR beta chain came from a study of T cell responses to AZD1222 COVID-19 vaccine. Findings and limits, study-wide: Spike-specific TCR depth and breadth grew after two AZD1222 doses.

On this clone: The antigen is not known.

With 0 bases removed from V and 2 bases from J, the gap between germline ends came to 8 bases. Looked up from germline, CDR1 is KGHSH and CDR2 is LQKENI. This CDR3 comprises 14 residues. Data came from immunoSEQ multiplex PCR; TCRdb stores just in-frame clones and leaves some out. The data show 100,000 to 150,000 clones, 87% seen once. Specimen: peripheral blood, collected on day 0 of AZD1222 vaccination. The chain is built from TRBV18 and TRBJ2-7, with D unclear. The TCR originated in an adult in good health. The DNA of the CDR3 is TGTGCCAGCTCACCACCGGCGGTCCCCTACGAGCAGTACTTC. Translating it yields CASSPPAVPYEQYF.